A single sample gave rise to the 29 T cell receptor beta chains below, sequenced in a study of T cell responses to AZD1222 COVID-19 vaccine. Sequencing used immunoSEQ multiplex PCR; TCRdb keeps in-frame clones, though not all of them. The data hold under 200,000 clones, with roughly 93% observed a single time. The specimen comprised peripheral blood, sampled on day 0 of AZD1222 vaccination. The receptor set was obtained from an adult in good health.

The chain links TRBV28 to TRBJ2-1; D is tentatively TRBD1 or TRBD2 (6 bases each). This CDR3 has 16 residues. The germline V gene encodes CDR1 MDHEN and CDR2 SYDVKM. The V end lost 5 bases, the J end lost 1 base, and 15 bases lay between the germline ends. The CDR3, as DNA: TGTGCCAGCAGTGGCCCAGTAGGGGGGTCCTACAATGAGCAGTTCTTC. This gives the protein CASSGPVGGSYNEQFF.

The V call is TRBV24-1, the J call TRBJ2-5, with 9 bases identical to TRBD1. Trimming cost V 0 bases and J 5 bases; bases outside gene matches: 6. Germline lookup yields CDR1 KGHDR and CDR2 SFDVKD. The CDR3 has 16 amino acids. CDR3 residues: CATSDLRLGTGETQYF. The CDR3, as DNA: TGTGCCACCAGTGATTTGCGTCTCGGGACAGGGGAGACCCAGTACTTC.

This clone was observed a single time. The rearrangement links TRBV27 to TRBJ1-6, with D tentatively TRBD1 (6 bases). The CDR3 contains 14 residues. Looked up from germline, CDR1 is MNHEY and CDR2 is SMNVEV (reference sequence). V dropped 3 bases and J dropped 9 bases, with 12 bases sitting between them. The CDR3 reads CASSFPRGGSPLHF. The DNA for the CDR3 is TGTGCCAGCAGTTTCCCCAGGGGAGGTTCACCCCTCCACTTT.

The genes are TRBV2 and TRBJ1-1; unclear D gene. Trimming cost V 6 bases and J 10 bases, with 15 bases left between them. Germline V gene sequence: CDR1 SNHLY, CDR2 FYNNEI. This CDR3 is 12 amino acids long. CDR3 amino acids: CASRELVLPAFF. The CDR3, as DNA: TGTGCCAGCAGGGAACTAGTACTTCCAGCTTTCTTT.

This clone was seen just once. The chain is built from TRBV6-5 and TRBJ2-7; weak D call: TRBD1 (7 bases). Germline V gives CDR1 MNHEY, CDR2 SVGAGI. CDR3 length: 13 amino acids. Deletions cut 6 bases from V and 4 bases from J, with 13 bases between. CDR3 DNA: TGTGCCAGCAGGCTACAGGGGAGGTACGAGCAGTACTTC. Translating it yields CASRLQGRYEQYF.

J is TRBJ2-1 and V is TRBV3-1 (or the pseudogene TRBV3-2); 8 nucleotides line up with TRBD1. There are 16 residues in the CDR3. The junction had 6 bases not matched to a gene; V was cut back by 1 base and J by 4 bases. Germline-derived CDR1 and CDR2 are LGHDT and YNNKEL (reference sequence). The CDR3 loop reads CASSQGWGTGYNEQFF. CDR3 sequence (DNA): TGTGCCAGCAGCCAAGGGTGGGGGACAGGATACAATGAGCAGTTCTTC.

V gene TRBV4-1 combines with J gene TRBJ1-2; D possibly corresponds to TRBD1 (5 bases). The germline gives CDR1 MGHRA, CDR2 YSYEKL. Between the trimmed V and J ends, which lost 1 base and 7 bases, there was a span of 13 bases. The CDR3 runs to 14 residues. The CDR3 nucleotides are TGCGCCAGCAGCCAAGTCCAGGGTGATCGTGGCTACACCTTC. Residues: CASSQVQGDRGYTF.

V usage is TRBV6-6 and J usage is TRBJ1-5; D may be TRBD1 (6 bases). Germline V gives CDR1 MNHNY, CDR2 SVGAGI (reference sequence). Trimming took 5 bases from V and 1 from J, leaving 12 bases between them. The CDR3 loop spans 15 amino acids. The CDR3 region is CASSDRSKSNQPQHF. For the CDR3, the DNA is TGTGCCAGCAGTGACAGGTCTAAGAGCAATCAGCCCCAGCATTTT.

The rearrangement uses TRBV29-1 and TRBJ2-1; the match to TRBD2 covers 8 bases. The CDR3 is 16 residues long. The trim removed 8 bases at V and 6 bases at J, leaving 18 bases unmatched. Germline lookup yields CDR1 SQVTM and CDR2 ANQGSEA. CDR3 sequence: CSTPGLGALWGNEQFF. Here the CDR3 DNA reads TGCAGCACCCCGGGACTAGGGGCGCTTTGGGGCAATGAGCAGTTCTTC.

This chain joins TRBV5-4 and TRBJ1-1; 7 bases are a match to TRBD1. Germline CDR1 SGHNT, CDR2 YYREEE (reference sequence). The CDR3 length is 12 residues. V lost 4 bases, J lost 8 bases, and 5 bases stayed unmatched. The CDR3 region is CASSRSTGEAFF. The CDR3 DNA reads TGTGCCAGCAGCCGATCGACAGGGGAAGCTTTCTTT.

The chain combines TRBV6-5 with TRBJ1-3; D not certain. Trimming cost V 7 bases and J 2 bases, with 12 bases left between them. The CDR3 sequence is 14 residues long. Germline lookup yields CDR1 MNHEY and CDR2 SVGAGI. CDR3: CASTQQGTGNTIYF. Here the CDR3 DNA reads TGTGCCAGCACCCAACAAGGGACTGGAAACACCATATATTTT.

The chain carries TRBV4-2 and TRBJ2-7, with 8 positions matching TRBD2. This CDR3 has 18 amino acids. Germline V gives CDR1 LGHNA, CDR2 YNFKEQ. The V gene end was trimmed by 2 bases and the J gene end by 2 bases; junction bases not matched to a gene: 14. CDR3: CASSQFYRGGGRPYEQYF. Written as DNA, the CDR3 is TGTGCCAGCAGCCAATTTTACCGGGGCGGGGGGCGCCCCTACGAGCAGTACTTC.

V and J are TRBV9 and TRBJ1-4; D call uncertain. Per the germline V gene, CDR1 is SGDLS and CDR2 is YYNGEE. This CDR3 spans 15 amino acids. Trimming took off 0 bases at V and 8 bases at J, with 14 bases between the two ends. The CDR3 region has the DNA TGTGCCAGCAGCGTAGGGGCAGTTGGTAGGGAAAAACTGTTTTTT. Encoded protein: CASSVGAVGREKLFF.

The V gene is TRBV7-2, the J gene TRBJ2-1, with D possibly being TRBD1 or TRBD2 (6 bases each). This CDR3 has 14 amino acids. Looked up from germline, CDR1 is SGHTA and CDR2 is FQGNSA. Trimming removed 5 bases from V and 10 bases from J, with 18 bases in between. The CDR3 loop reads CASSVGGPGTEQFF. The CDR3 region has the DNA TGTGCCAGCAGCGTAGGGGGGCCCGGGACGGAGCAGTTCTTC.

The chain joins TRBV19 to TRBJ2-3, with TRBD2 matching over 14 bases. Germline CDR1 is LNHDA and CDR2 is SQIVND (reference sequence). With 7 bases clipped from V and 5 bases from J, the junction kept 5 bases outside the gene matches. The CDR3 runs 15 residues. CDR3 residues: CASTSGLAGVDTQYF. CDR3 coding DNA: TGTGCCAGTACCTCGGGACTAGCGGGAGTAGATACGCAGTATTTT.

CDR3 nucleotides: TGTGCCAGCAGTCGAGACATGAGCTCACCCCTCCACTTT. Translated: CASSRDMSSPLHF. J is TRBJ1-6 and V is TRBV28; D is undetermined. The CDR3 totals 13 residues. Germline CDR1 MDHEN, CDR2 SYDVKM. V lost 5 bases, J lost 10 bases, and 12 bases lay in between.

This clone appeared once. The chain couples TRBV6-1 to TRBJ2-3, with TRBD2 matching 11 bases. CDR1 MNHNS and CDR2 SASEGT come from the germline V gene. The V segment lost 4 bases and the J segment 4 bases; nucleotides outside the gene matches: 7. This CDR3 is built from 16 residues. CDR3 nucleotides: TGTGCCAGCAGTGCAACTAGCGGGAGTGGAGCAGATACGCAGTATTTT. Translated, it gives CASSATSGSGADTQYF.

In this sample, this clone turned up a few times. The V gene is TRBV10-3, the J gene TRBJ2-3; 7 bases align to TRBD1. V lost 7 bases, J lost 2 bases, and 3 bases stayed unmatched. The germline CDR1 and CDR2 sequences are ENHRY and SYGVKD. The CDR3 covers 13 residues. This CDR3 is CAINGQDTDTQYF. The CDR3 nucleotides are TGTGCCATCAATGGACAGGACACAGATACGCAGTATTTT.

This sequence joins TRBV12-3 or TRBV12-4 and TRBJ2-7; D remains unclear. The CDR3 length is 13 residues. V was cut by 3 bases and J by 6 bases, with 12 bases left in between. CDR3 in DNA: TGTGCCAGCAGTTTTGCACGTGTGTTCGAGCAGTACTTC. It encodes CASSFARVFEQYF.

The gene calls are TRBV9 and TRBJ2-1, with 9 bases matching TRBD2. V shed 2 bases and J 5 bases; nucleotides not matched to a gene: 5. CDR1 SGDLS and CDR2 YYNGEE come from the germline V gene. The CDR3 has 15 residues. The CDR3 sequence: CASSVLAGGHNEQFF. The CDR3 DNA sequence: TGTGCCAGCAGCGTCCTCGCGGGAGGGCACAATGAGCAGTTCTTC.

V and J are TRBV9 and TRBJ2-3; possibly TRBD1 for D (6 bases). The CDR3 is 15 residues long. Trimming took off 0 bases at V and 4 bases at J, with 12 bases between the two ends. The germline gives CDR1 SGDLS, CDR2 YYNGEE. The CDR3 DNA follows: TGTGCCAGCAGCGTAGACGGCAGGGGCGCAGATACGCAGTATTTT. This translates into CASSVDGRGADTQYF.

In regard to this clone: The same CDR3 can be traced to other DNA sequences in this sample. The chain recombines TRBV27 with TRBJ2-1; TRBD2 matches at 8 bases. After removal of 5 bases from V and 4 bases from J, the junction contained 4 bases not matched to a gene. The germline V gene encodes CDR1 MNHEY and CDR2 SMNVEV (reference sequence). The CDR3 is 14 amino acids. The CDR3 DNA reads as TGTGCCAGCAGTGGTACTAGCGGTTACAATGAGCAGTTCTTC. Translation: CASSGTSGYNEQFF.

The chain employs TRBV19 and TRBJ2-3; D is perhaps TRBD2 (6 bases). The CDR3 spans 17 residues. Between the trimmed V and J ends, which lost 8 bases and 2 bases, there was a span of 23 bases. Germline CDR1 and CDR2: LNHDA and SQIVND (reference sequence). CDR3: CASGPSGVPRPTDTQYF. The CDR3 nucleotides are TGTGCCAGTGGACCCTCGGGGGTCCCCCGTCCCACAGATACGCAGTATTTT.

The CDR3 here is CASSFGETGANVLTF. The CDR3, as DNA: TGTGCCAGCAGCTTTGGAGAGACTGGGGCCAACGTCCTGACTTTC. The chain uses TRBV5-6 and TRBJ2-6, with no clear D. Per the germline V gene, CDR1 is SGHDT and CDR2 is YYEEEE. Trimming removed 2 bases from V and 2 bases from J, with 8 bases in between. This CDR3 is built from 15 residues.

This chain uses TRBV4-1 with TRBJ2-7; D call uncertain. The CDR3 spans 17 residues. Deletions cut 1 base from V and 0 bases from J, with 16 bases between. Germline V gives CDR1 MGHRA, CDR2 YSYEKL. The CDR3 nucleotides read TGCGCCAGCAGCCAAGGGGCAGGACCCTCCTCCTCCTACGAGCAGTACTTC. Translated: CASSQGAGPSSSYEQYF.

The chain uses TRBV6-5 and TRBJ1-2, with 8 positions matching TRBD1. The trim removed 1 base at V and 4 bases at J, leaving 5 bases unmatched. CDR3 length: 15 residues. Germline V gives CDR1 MNHEY, CDR2 SVGAGI. In nucleotides, the CDR3 is TGTGCCAGCAGTTACTTGGCAGGGGGCGCCTATGGCTACACCTTC. Translating gives CASSYLAGGAYGYTF.

CDR3 in amino acids: CASTRDSFYEQYF. CDR3 DNA: TGTGCCAGCACCCGGGACTCATTCTACGAGCAGTACTTC. This sequence joins TRBV12-3 or TRBV12-4 and TRBJ2-7, with D perhaps matching TRBD2 (6 bases). Trimming took off 7 bases at V and 3 bases at J, with 13 bases between the two ends. This CDR3 is built from 13 residues.

The chain is built from TRBV28 and TRBJ1-6; perhaps TRBD1 as D (6 bases). CDR1 is MDHEN and CDR2 is SYDVKM in the germline V gene. The V and J ends lost 2 bases and 7 bases respectively, with 9 bases between them. The CDR3 sequence is 14 residues long. DNA for the CDR3: TGTGCCAGCAGTTTAGGGGGACAAAATTCACCCCTCCACTTT. It codes for CASSLGGQNSPLHF.

The J gene is TRBJ2-7, the V gene TRBV2; D is possibly TRBD1 (6 bases). The CDR3 is made up of 13 amino acids. V gave up 9 bases and J gave up 5 bases, with 17 bases separating them. Germline CDR1 SNHLY, CDR2 FYNNEI. The DNA for the CDR3 is TGTGCCAGTCTGCCAGGGGAACCCCACGAGCAGTACTTC. Protein sequence: CASLPGEPHEQYF.